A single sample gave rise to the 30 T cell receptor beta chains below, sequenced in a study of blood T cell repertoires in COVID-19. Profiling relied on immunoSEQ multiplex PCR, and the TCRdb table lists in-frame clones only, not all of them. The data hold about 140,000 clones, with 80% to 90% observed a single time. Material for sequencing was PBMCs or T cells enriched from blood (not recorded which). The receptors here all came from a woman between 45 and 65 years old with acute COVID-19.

The DNA for the CDR3 is TGTGCCAGCAGGAGTCCGGGACAGGCAGACTATAGCAATCAGCCCCAGCATTTT. Protein sequence: CASRSPGQADYSNQPQHF. The rearrangement joins TRBV28 to TRBJ1-5, with 8 bases lining up with TRBD1. The CDR3 sequence is 18 residues long. Trimming cost V 6 bases and J 0 bases; bases outside gene matches: 13. The V gene's germline CDR1 is MDHEN and CDR2 SYDVKM.

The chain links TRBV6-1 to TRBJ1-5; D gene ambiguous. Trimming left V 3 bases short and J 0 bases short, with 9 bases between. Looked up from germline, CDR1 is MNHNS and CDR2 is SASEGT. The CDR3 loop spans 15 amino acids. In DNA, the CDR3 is TGTGCCAGCAGTGACCGGGGTTTTAGCAATCAGCCCCAGCATTTT. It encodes CASSDRGFSNQPQHF.

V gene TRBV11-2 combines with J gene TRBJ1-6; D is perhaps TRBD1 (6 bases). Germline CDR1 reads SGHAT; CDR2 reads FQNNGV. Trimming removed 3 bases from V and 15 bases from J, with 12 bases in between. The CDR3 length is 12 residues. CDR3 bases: TGTGCCAGCAGCTTTAACAGGGAGAACCTCCACTTT. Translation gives CASSFNRENLHF.

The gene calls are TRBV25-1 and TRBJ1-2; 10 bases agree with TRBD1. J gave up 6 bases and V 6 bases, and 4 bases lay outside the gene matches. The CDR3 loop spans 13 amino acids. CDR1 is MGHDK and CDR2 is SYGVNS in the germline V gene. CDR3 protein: CASSHGTGDGYTF. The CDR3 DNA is TGTGCCAGCAGCCACGGGACAGGGGATGGCTACACCTTC.

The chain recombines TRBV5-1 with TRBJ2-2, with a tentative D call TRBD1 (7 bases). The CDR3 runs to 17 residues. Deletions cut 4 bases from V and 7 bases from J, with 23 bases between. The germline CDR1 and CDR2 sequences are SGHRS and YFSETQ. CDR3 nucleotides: TGCGCCAGCAGCCTGATGCAAGATAATCAGGGGGGCGGGGAGCTGTTTTTT. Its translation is CASSLMQDNQGGGELFF.

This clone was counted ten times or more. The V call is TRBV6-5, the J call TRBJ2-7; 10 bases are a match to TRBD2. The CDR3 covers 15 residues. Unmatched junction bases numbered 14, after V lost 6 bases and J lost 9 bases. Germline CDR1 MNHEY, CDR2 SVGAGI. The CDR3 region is CASRTGLADTTGQYF. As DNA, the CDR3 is TGTGCCAGCAGGACCGGACTAGCGGATACTACGGGGCAGTACTTC.

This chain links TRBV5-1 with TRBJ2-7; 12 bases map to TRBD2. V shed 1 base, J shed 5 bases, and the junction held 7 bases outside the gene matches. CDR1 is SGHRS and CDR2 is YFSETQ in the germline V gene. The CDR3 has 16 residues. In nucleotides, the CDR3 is TGCGCCAGCAGCTTGCGACTAGCGGGAGTTTCCCACGAGCAGTACTTC. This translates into CASSLRLAGVSHEQYF.

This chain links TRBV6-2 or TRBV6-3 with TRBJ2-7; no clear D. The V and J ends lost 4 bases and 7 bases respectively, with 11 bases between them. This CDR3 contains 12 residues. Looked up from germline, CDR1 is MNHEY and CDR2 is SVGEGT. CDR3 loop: CASSSRLEEQYF. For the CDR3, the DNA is TGTGCCAGCAGTTCGAGACTGGAGGAGCAGTACTTC.

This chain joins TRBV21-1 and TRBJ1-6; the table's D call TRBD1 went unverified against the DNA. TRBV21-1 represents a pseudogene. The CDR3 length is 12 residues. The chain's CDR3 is CASSQINSPLHF. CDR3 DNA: TGTGCCAGCAGCCAAATCAATTCACCCCTCCACTTT.

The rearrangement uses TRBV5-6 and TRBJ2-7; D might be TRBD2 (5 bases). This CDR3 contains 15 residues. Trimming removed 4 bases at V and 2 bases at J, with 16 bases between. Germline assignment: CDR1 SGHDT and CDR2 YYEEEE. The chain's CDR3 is CASSPDWTSAYEQYF. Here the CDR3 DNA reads TGTGCCAGCAGCCCTGATTGGACTTCCGCCTACGAGCAGTACTTC.

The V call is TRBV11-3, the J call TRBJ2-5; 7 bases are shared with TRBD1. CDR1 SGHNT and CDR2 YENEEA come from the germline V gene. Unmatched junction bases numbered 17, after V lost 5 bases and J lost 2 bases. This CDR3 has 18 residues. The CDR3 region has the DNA TGTGCCAGCAGCCCAGAGGGACAGAACGACCGACAACAAGAGACCCAGTACTTC. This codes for CASSPEGQNDRQQETQYF.

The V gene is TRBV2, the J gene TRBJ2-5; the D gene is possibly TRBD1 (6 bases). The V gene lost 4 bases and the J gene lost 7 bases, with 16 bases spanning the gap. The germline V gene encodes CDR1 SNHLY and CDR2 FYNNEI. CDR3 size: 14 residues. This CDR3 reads CASSGTATLGTQYF. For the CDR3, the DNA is TGTGCCAGCAGTGGGACAGCTACTCTAGGGACCCAGTACTTC.

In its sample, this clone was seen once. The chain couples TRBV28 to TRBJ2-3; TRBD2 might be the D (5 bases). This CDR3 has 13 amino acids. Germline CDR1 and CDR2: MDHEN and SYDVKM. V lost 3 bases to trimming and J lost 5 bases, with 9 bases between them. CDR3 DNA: TGTGCCAGCAGTTTGGCTAGCCGAGATACGCAGTATTTT. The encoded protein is CASSLASRDTQYF.

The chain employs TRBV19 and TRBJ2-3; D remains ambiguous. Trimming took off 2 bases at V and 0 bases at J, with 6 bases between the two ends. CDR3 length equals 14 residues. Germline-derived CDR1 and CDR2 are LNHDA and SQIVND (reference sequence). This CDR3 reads CASSISGSTDTQYF. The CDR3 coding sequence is TGTGCCAGTAGTATATCGGGTAGCACAGATACGCAGTATTTT.

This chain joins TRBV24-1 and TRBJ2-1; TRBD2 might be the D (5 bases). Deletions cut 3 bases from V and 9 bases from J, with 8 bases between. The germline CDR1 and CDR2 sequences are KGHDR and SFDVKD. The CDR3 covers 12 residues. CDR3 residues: CATSDTTTEQFF. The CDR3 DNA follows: TGTGCCACCAGTGATACGACTACTGAGCAGTTCTTC.

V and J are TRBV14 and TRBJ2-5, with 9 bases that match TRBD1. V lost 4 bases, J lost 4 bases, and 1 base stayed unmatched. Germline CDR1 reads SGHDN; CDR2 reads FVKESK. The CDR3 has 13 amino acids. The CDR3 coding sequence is TGTGCCAGCAGCCGGGACAGGGTAGAGACCCAGTACTTC. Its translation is CASSRDRVETQYF.

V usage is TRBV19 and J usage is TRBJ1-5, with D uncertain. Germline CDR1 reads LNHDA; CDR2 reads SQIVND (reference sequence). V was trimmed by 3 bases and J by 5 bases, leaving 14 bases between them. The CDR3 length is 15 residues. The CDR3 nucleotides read TGTGCCAGTAGTATCGGAGGGTGGAGGTATCAGCCCCAGCATTTT. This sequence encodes CASSIGGWRYQPQHF.

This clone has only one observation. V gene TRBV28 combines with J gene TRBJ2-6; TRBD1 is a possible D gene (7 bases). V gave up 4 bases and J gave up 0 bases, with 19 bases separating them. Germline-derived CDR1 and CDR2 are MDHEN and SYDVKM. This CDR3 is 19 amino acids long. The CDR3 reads CASSSPSGDRHSGANVLTF. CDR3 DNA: TGTGCCAGCAGTTCGCCCTCGGGGGACAGACACTCTGGGGCCAACGTCCTGACTTTC.

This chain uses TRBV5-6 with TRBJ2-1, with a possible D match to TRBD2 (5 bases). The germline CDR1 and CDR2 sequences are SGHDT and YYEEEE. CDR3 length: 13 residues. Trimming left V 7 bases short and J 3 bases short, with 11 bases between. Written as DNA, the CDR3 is TGTGCCAGCCAGTGGGCGGGCTACAATGAGCAGTTCTTC. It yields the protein CASQWAGYNEQFF.

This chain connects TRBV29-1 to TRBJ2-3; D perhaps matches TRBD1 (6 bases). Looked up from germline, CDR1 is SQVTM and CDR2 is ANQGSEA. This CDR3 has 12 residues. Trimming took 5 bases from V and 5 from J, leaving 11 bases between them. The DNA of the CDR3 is TGCAGCGTTCGACAGGTCAGAGATACGCAGTATTTT. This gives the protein CSVRQVRDTQYF.

DNA for the CDR3: TGTGCCAGTAGTGGCCCACAGGGGTTGGAGAACACTGAAGCTTTCTTT. Translation: CASSGPQGLENTEAFF. V gene TRBV19 combines with J gene TRBJ1-1, with 7 bases fitting TRBD1. CDR3 length: 16 amino acids. CDR1 and CDR2 (germline): LNHDA, SQIVND (reference sequence). With V trimmed by 5 bases and J by 1 base, 10 bases remained unmatched.

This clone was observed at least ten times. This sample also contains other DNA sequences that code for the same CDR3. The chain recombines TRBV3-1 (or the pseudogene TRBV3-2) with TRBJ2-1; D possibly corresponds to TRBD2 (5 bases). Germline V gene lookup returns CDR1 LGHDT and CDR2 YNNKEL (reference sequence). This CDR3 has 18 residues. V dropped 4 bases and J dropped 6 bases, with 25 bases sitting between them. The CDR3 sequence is CASSPFGLAEAVTNEQFF. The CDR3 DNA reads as TGTGCCAGCAGCCCTTTCGGGCTAGCCGAGGCCGTTACCAATGAGCAGTTCTTC.

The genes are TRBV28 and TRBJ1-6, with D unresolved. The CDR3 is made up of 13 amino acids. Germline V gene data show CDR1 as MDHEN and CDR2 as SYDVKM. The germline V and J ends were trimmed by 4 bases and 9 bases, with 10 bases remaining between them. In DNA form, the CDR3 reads TGTGCCAGCAGTTCTACTCCCCGTTCACCCCTCCACTTT. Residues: CASSSTPRSPLHF.

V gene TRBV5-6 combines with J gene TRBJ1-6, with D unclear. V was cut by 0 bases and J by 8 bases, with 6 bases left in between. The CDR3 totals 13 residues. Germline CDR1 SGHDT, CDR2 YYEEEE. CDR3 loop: CASSLGRYSPLHF. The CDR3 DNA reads TGTGCCAGCAGCTTGGGTAGATATTCACCCCTCCACTTT.

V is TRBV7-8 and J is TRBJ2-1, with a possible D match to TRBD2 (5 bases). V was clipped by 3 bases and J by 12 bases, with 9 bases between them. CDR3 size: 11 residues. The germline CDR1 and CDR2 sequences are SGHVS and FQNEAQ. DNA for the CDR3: TGTGCCAGCAGCTTTTTGAGCGGGCAGTTCTTC. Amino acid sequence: CASSFLSGQFF.

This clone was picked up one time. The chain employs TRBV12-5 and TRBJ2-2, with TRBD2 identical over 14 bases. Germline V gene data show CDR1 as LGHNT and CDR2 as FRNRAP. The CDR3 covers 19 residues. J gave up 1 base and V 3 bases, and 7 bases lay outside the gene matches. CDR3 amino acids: CASGFTGTSGSWNTGELFF. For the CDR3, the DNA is TGTGCTAGTGGTTTCACCGGGACTAGCGGGAGTTGGAACACCGGGGAGCTGTTTTTT.

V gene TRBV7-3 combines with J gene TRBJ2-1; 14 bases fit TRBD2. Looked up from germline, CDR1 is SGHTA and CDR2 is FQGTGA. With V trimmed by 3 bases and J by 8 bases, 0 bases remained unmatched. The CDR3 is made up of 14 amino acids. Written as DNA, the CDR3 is TGTGCCAGCAGCTTGGGACTAGCGGGAGATGAGCAGTTCTTC. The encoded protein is CASSLGLAGDEQFF.

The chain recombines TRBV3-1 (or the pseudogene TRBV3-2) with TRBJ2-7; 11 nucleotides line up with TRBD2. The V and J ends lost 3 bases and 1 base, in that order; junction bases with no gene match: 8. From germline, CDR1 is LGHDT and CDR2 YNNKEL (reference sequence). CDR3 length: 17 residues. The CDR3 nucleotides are TGTGCCAGCAGCCACCCCAAGACTAGCGGGAAGTCCTACGAGCAGTACTTC. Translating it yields CASSHPKTSGKSYEQYF.

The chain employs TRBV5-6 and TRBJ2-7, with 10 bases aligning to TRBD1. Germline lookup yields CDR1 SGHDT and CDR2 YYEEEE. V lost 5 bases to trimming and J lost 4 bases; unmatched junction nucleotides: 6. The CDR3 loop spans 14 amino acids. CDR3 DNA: TGTGCCAGCAGACGACAGGGGGCGTTATACGAGCAGTACTTC. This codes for CASRRQGALYEQYF. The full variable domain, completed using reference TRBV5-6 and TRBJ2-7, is DAGVTQSPTHLIKTRGQQVTLRCSPKSGHDTVSWYQQALGQGPQFIFQYYEEEERQRGNFPDRFSGHQFPNYSSELNVNALLLGDSALYLCASRRQGALYEQYFGPGTRLTVT.

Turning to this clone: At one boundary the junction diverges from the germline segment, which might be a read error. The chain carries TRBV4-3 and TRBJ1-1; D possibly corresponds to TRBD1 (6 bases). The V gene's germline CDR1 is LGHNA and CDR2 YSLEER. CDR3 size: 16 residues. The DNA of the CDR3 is TGCGCCAGCGGCCAAGGAGGGGGATTTCCGAACACTGAAGCTTTCTTT. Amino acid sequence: CASGQGGGFPNTEAFF.